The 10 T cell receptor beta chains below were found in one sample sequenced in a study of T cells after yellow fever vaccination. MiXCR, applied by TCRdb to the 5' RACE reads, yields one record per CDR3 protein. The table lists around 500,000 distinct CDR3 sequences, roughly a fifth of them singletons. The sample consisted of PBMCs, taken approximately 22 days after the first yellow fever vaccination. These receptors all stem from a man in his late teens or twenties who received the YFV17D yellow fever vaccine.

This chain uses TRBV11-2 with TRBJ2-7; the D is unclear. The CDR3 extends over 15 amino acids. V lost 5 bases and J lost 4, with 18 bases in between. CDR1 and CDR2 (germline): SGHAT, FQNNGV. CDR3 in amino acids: CASSPAPGRNYEQYF. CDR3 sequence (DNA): TGTGCCAGCAGCCCCGCTCCCGGGCGGAATTACGAGCAGTACTTC. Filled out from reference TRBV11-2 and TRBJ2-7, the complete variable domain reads EAGVAQSPRYKIIEKRQSVAFWCNPISGHATLYWYQQILGQGPKLLIQFQNNGVVDDSQLPKDRFSAERLKGVDSTLKIQPAKLEDSAVYLCASSPAPGRNYEQYFGPGTRLTVT.

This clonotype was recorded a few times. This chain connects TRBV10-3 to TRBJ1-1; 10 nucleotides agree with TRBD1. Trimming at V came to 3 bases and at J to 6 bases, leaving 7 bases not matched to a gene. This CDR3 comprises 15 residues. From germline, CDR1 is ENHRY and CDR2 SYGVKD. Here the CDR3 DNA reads TGTGCCATCAGTGACCTGGACAGGGGGAAGGCTGAAGCTTTCTTT. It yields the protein CAISDLDRGKAEAFF.

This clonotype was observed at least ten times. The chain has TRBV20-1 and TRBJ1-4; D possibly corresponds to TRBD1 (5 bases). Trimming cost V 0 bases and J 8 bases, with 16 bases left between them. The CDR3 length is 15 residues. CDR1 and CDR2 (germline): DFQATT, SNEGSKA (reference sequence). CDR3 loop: CSARDRAAGYEKLFF. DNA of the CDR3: TGCAGTGCTAGAGATCGGGCTGCAGGGTACGAAAAACTGTTTTTT.

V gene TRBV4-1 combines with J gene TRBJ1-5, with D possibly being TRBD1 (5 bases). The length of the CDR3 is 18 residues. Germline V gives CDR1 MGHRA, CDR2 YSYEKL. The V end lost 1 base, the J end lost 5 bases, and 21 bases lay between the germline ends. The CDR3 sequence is CASSQGLLRRGGDQPQHF. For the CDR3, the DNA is TGCGCCAGCAGCCAAGGGCTTCTTAGACGGGGAGGGGATCAGCCCCAGCATTTT.

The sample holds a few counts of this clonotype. The CDR3 nucleotides are TGTGCCAGCAGTTTGGGACGGCTAGAGACCCAGTACTTC. This translates into CASSLGRLETQYF. The V and J genes are TRBV28 and TRBJ2-5; D could derive from TRBD1 or TRBD2 (5 bases each). The CDR3 contains 13 residues. Trimming took 3 bases from V and 4 from J, leaving 9 bases between them. CDR1 and CDR2 (germline): MDHEN, SYDVKM.

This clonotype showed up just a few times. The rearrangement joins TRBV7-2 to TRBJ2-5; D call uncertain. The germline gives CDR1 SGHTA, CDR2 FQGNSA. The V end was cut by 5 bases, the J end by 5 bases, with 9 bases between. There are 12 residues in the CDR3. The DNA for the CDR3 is TGTGCCAGCAGCCGTACTCGGGAGACCCAGTACTTC. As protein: CASSRTRETQYF.

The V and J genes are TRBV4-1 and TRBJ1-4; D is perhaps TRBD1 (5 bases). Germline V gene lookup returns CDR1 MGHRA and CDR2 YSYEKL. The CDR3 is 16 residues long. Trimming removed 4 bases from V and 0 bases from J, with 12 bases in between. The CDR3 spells CASSPLPRATNEKLFF. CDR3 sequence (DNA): TGCGCCAGCAGCCCTCTCCCCAGGGCAACTAATGAAAAACTGTTTTTT.

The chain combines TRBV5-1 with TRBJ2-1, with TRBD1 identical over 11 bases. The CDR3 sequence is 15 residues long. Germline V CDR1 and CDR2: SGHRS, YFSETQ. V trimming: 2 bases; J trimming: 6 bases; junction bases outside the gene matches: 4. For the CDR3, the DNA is TGCGCCAGCAGCTTCGGGACAGGGGGTGCCAATGAGCAGTTCTTC. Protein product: CASSFGTGGANEQFF.

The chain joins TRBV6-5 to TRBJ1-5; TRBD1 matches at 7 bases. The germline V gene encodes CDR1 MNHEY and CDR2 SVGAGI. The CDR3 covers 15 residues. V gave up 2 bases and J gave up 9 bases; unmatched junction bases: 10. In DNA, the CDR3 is TGTGCCAGCAGTTACGGGAGGCAGGGGGTATCGCCCCAGCATTTT. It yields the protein CASSYGRQGVSPQHF.

CDR3 DNA sequence: TGTGCCAGCAGAGAACAGGTTAGGAACACTGAAGCTTTCTTT. Its protein product is CASREQVRNTEAFF. The gene calls are TRBV6-1 and TRBJ1-1; tentatively, D is TRBD1 (5 bases). The germline V gene has CDR1 MNHNS and CDR2 SASEGT. CDR3 length equals 14 residues. V lost 6 bases and J 1 base, leaving 12 bases between the germline ends.